These T cell receptor beta chains were read from a single sample in a study of molecular identifiers for immune sequencing clone quantification. From the PCR reads, TCRdb called clonotypes with MiXCR, one entry per CDR3 protein. Counted here are 400,000 to 600,000 distinct CDR3 sequences, 25% occurring once; the ten biggest clones make up around 0.76%. The material sequenced was naive CD8+ T cells from blood, with Jurkat cell RNA spiked in. The receptors stem from a human donor in good health. Some libraries in this study had Jurkat cell RNA spiked in. CDR3s include the opening cysteine and the closing phenylalanine or tryptophan. D genes are given only for firm matches. Rows may omit the clone size; those that give it use once, few, many or a size class.

few,TRBJ1-1,TRBV7-9,TRBD1,CASSQDRGQVVGTEAFF,TGTGCCAGCAGCCAGGACAGGGGGCAGGTAGTGGGCACTGAAGCTTTCTTT
many,TRBJ1-4,TRBV3-1,.,CASSQYDGFNEKLFF,TGTGCCAGCAGCCAATACGACGGATTTAATGAAAAACTGTTTTTT
.,TRBJ2-7,TRBV5-4,.,CAAGQGPSYEQYF,TGTGCCGCCGGGCAGGGCCCCTCCTACGAGCAGTACTTC
many,TRBJ2-5,TRBV7-3,.,CASSLGDGETQYF,TGTGCCAGCAGCTTAGGGGATGGAGAGACCCAGTACTTC
few,TRBJ1-5,TRBV19,.,CASRSSTGDQPQHF,TGTGCCAGTAGATCTTCGACGGGAGATCAGCCCCAGCATTTT
many,TRBJ2-7,TRBV28,.,CASSGDSAVVSYEQYF,TGTGCCAGCTCCGGGGACTCGGCAGTTGTAAGCTACGAGCAGTACTTC
.,TRBJ2-7,TRBV5-3,TRBD1,CARSYRDRESHEQYF,TGTGCCAGAAGCTACCGGGACAGGGAGTCCCACGAGCAGTACTTC
few,TRBJ2-1,TRBV19,.,CASSIVAAYNEQFF,TGTGCCAGTAGTATTGTAGCGGCCTACAATGAGCAGTTCTTC
.,TRBJ2-1,TRBV11-3,.,CASKMREGDEQFF,TGTGCCAGCAAGATGAGGGAAGGGGATGAGCAGTTCTTC
many,TRBJ2-6,TRBV6-2/TRBV6-3,TRBD1,CASSYSTGGSGANVLTF,TGTGCCAGCAGTTACTCGACAGGGGGCTCTGGGGCCAACGTCCTGACTTTC
few,TRBJ2-3,TRBV7-9,TRBD1,CASSPWTGDRADTQYF,TGTGCCAGCAGCCCTTGGACAGGGGACCGTGCAGATACGCAGTATTTT
many,TRBJ2-3,TRBV9,.,CASSGHSGGQFTDTQYF,TGTGCCAGCAGCGGCCACTCCGGCGGCCAATTCACAGATACGCAGTATTTT
few,TRBJ2-1,TRBV20-1,.,CSARVGGLNGATYNEQFF,TGCAGTGCTAGAGTTGGGGGGCTTAACGGAGCCACCTACAATGAGCAGTTCTTC
many,TRBJ1-1,TRBV20-1,.,CSARVAGTEAFF,TGCAGTGCTAGAGTGGCTGGCACTGAAGCTTTCTTT
.,TRBJ2-2,TRBV28,TRBD2,CASSSEVGTSGRYGELFF,TGTGCCAGCAGCTCCGAAGTCGGGACTAGCGGGAGGTACGGGGAGCTGTTTTTT
few,TRBJ1-2,TRBV12-3/TRBV12-4,.,CASSSDTDGYTF,TGTGCCAGCAGTTCCGACACGGATGGCTACACCTTC
.,TRBJ2-7,TRBV24-1,.,CATSFSRNAEQYF,TGTGCCACCAGTTTCAGCAGGAACGCCGAGCAGTACTTC
once,TRBJ2-3,TRBV6-6,.,CASTLMNTGPATQYF,TGTGCCAGCACCTTAATGAATACAGGGCCAGCTACGCAGTACTTT
few,TRBJ2-5,TRBV7-6,.,CASSLNLRRGETQYF,TGTGCCAGCAGCTTGAACCTCCGGCGAGGGGAGACCCAGTACTTC
.,TRBJ1-5,TRBV19,TRBD1,CASGQGSGNQPQHF,TGTGCCAGTGGACAGGGTTCGGGCAATCAGCCCCAGCATTTT
.,TRBJ1-4,TRBV4-2,.,CASSQDEGLNEKLFF,TGTGCCAGCAGCCAAGATGAGGGTCTTAATGAAAAACTGTTTTTT
.,TRBJ2-7,TRBV14,.,CASSQGGRSWEQYF,TGTGCCAGCAGCCAAGGAGGGCGGTCTTGGGAGCAGTACTTC
few,TRBJ2-3,TRBV28,TRBD2,CASSPRTGLGTDTQYF,TGTGCCAGCAGTCCCCGAACGGGACTAGGCACAGATACGCAGTATTTT
few,TRBJ2-7,TRBV3-1,.,CASSPPGDSYEQYF,TGTGCCAGCAGCCCTCCCGGGGACTCCTACGAGCAGTACTTC
many,TRBJ2-7,TRBV27,TRBD1,CASSLGRTGAYEQYF,TGTGCCAGCAGTCTGGGGCGGACAGGGGCCTACGAGCAGTACTTC
many,TRBJ1-1,TRBV9,.,CASSDKRDTEAFF,TGTGCCAGCAGTGATAAAAGGGACACTGAAGCTTTCTTT
few,TRBJ2-4,TRBV2,TRBD1,CASSEVGGGKNIQYF,TGTGCCAGCAGTGAGGTAGGGGGCGGCAAAAACATTCAGTACTTC
.,TRBJ2-1,TRBV27,.,CASSARLDFCEQFF,TGTGCCAGCAGTGCCCGCCTGGACTTCTGTGAGCAGTTCTTC
many,TRBJ2-5,TRBV6-2/TRBV6-3,.,CASSPTLAAQETQYF,TGTGCCAGCAGCCCTACCCTAGCAGCCCAAGAGACCCAGTACTTC
few,TRBJ2-1,TRBV12-5,TRBD2,CASAQGTSGDSSYNEQFF,TGTGCTAGTGCGCAGGGGACTAGCGGGGACAGCTCCTACAATGAGCAGTTCTTC
many,TRBJ2-1,TRBV7-2,TRBD2,CASSTLLAGNYNEQFF,TGTGCCAGCAGCACCTTACTAGCGGGGAACTACAATGAGCAGTTCTTC
.,TRBJ1-1,TRBV4-1,.,CASSQVQILTGKFTEAFF,TGCGCCAGCAGCCAAGTCCAAATACTGACCGGGAAATTCACTGAAGCTTTCTTT
many,TRBJ1-1,TRBV24-1,TRBD1,CATSAGGSTEAFF,TGTGCCACCAGTGCAGGGGGCAGCACTGAAGCTTTCTTT
.,TRBJ2-5,TRBV20-1,TRBD1,CSANLLGQGFATQYF,TGCAGTGCCAACCTCCTGGGACAGGGTTTCGCGACCCAGTACTTC
.,TRBJ2-3,TRBV30,TRBD2,CAWSGVAGGTRDTQYF,TGTGCCTGGAGTGGGGTAGCGGGGGGGACCCGGGATACGCAGTATTTT
many,TRBJ2-5,TRBV27,.,CASSLIGPQETQYF,TGTGCCAGCAGTTTAATAGGCCCCCAAGAGACCCAGTACTTC
.,TRBJ2-2,TRBV4-3,.,CASSQERESLVTTGELFF,TGCGCCAGCAGCCAAGAGAGAGAAAGCTTGGTAACCACCGGGGAGCTGTTTTTT
many,TRBJ1-1,TRBV28,.,CASSFRGMAEAFF,TGTGCCAGCAGCTTCAGGGGTATGGCTGAAGCTTTCTTT
many,TRBJ1-1,TRBV7-2,TRBD1,CASSLGTGAEAFF,TGTGCCAGCAGCTTAGGGACAGGAGCTGAAGCTTTCTTT
few,TRBJ2-7,TRBV16,TRBD2,CASSQVISGSYEQYF,TGTGCCAGCAGCCAAGTGATTAGCGGGAGCTACGAGCAGTACTTC
.,TRBJ2-7,TRBV20-1,.,CSARASLGVKSDEQYF,TGCAGTGCTAGAGCCTCTCTGGGTGTGAAGTCGGACGAGCAGTACTTC
few,TRBJ2-3,TRBV4-3,.,CASSQTSPSTDTQYF,TGCGCCAGCAGCCAGACTAGTCCTAGCACAGATACGCAGTATTTT
few,TRBJ2-1,TRBV4-3,TRBD2,CASSQEGLADNEQFF,TGCGCCAGCAGCCAAGAGGGACTAGCGGACAATGAGCAGTTCTTC
.,TRBJ1-1,TRBV7-9,.,CASSGRGGEAFF,TGTGCCAGCAGCGGTCGTGGCGGTGAAGCTTTCTTT
few,TRBJ1-1,TRBV18,.,CASSPLAYLPGLVDTEAFF,TGTGCCAGCTCACCACTGGCTTATCTTCCGGGTCTCGTGGACACTGAAGCTTTCTTT
many,TRBJ2-2,TRBV13,TRBD2,CASSPQGLAGADGELFF,TGTGCCAGCAGCCCCCAGGGACTAGCGGGAGCGGACGGGGAGCTGTTTTTT
.,TRBJ1-2,TRBV13,.,CASSLGGSSTNYGYTF,TGTGCCAGCAGCCTGGGCGGCAGCTCGACCAACTATGGCTACACCTTC
.,TRBJ1-5,TRBV4-1,.,CASSRDWGTYSNQPQHF,TGCGCCAGCAGCCGAGATTGGGGGACTTATAGCAATCAGCCCCAGCATTTT
.,TRBJ2-3,TRBV11-2,.,CASSLDPAELAEQVDTQYF,TGTGCCAGCAGCTTAGATCCCGCCGAATTAGCGGAACAGGTCGATACGCAGTATTTT